One sample yielded the 27 T cell receptor beta chains listed below, sequenced in a study of cytomegalovirus exposure and HLA in healthy donors (dated by TCRdb to about 2017). The method was the immunoSEQ multiplex PCR assay. A mixture of 60 forward primers for TCR Vbeta segments and 13 reverse primers for TCR Jbeta segments was used in the multiplex PCR. TCRdb limited this immuneACCESS table to in-frame rearrangements with V and J called. A share of clones is missing; checked studies link under half to unresolved V genes, and the rest is unexplained. Across this sample there are approximately 100,000 clones, with roughly a tenth seen only once. The ten largest clones take up 5.5% to 7.5% of the sample. Sequences were obtained from PBMCs. All receptors come from a middle-aged man in good health and CMV-seropositive.

This clone was seen more than once but under ten times. This chain joins TRBV9 and TRBJ2-1, with TRBD2 identical over 14 bases. The CDR3 is 16 residues long. Germline values: CDR1 SGDLS, CDR2 YYNGEE. The V and J ends lost 0 bases and 8 bases, in that order; junction bases with no gene match: 4. As DNA, the CDR3 is TGTGCCAGCAGCGTAGCTGGGACTAGCGGGAGTCATGAGCAGTTCTTC. Residues: CASSVAGTSGSHEQFF.

This chain uses TRBV19 with TRBJ1-2; 7 bases align to TRBD1. The CDR3 totals 14 residues. V lost 7 bases, J lost 1 base, and 6 bases stayed unmatched. The germline CDR1 and CDR2 sequences are LNHDA and SQIVND (reference sequence). The CDR3 spells CASTPTGINYGYTF. CDR3 coding DNA: TGTGCCAGTACCCCGACAGGGATTAACTATGGCTACACCTTC.

Worth noting for this clone: Other nucleotide sequences in the sample specify the same CDR3. The gene calls are TRBV19 and TRBJ2-7; 7 bases align to TRBD2. CDR3 size: 15 residues. Germline CDR1 is LNHDA and CDR2 is SQIVND (reference sequence). The junction had 8 bases not matched to a gene; V was cut back by 3 bases and J by 3 bases. The CDR3 nucleotides read TGTGCCAGTAGTATCGGCCCGGGACTAAACTACGAGCAGTACTTC. It codes for CASSIGPGLNYEQYF.

The CDR3 sequence: CASSRQGYPGANVLTF. CDR3 sequence (DNA): TGTGCCAGCAGCCGACAGGGGTACCCTGGGGCCAACGTCCTGACTTTC. V is TRBV14 and J is TRBJ2-6; TRBD1 agrees at 8 bases. The CDR3 sequence is 16 residues long. Losses at the gene ends were 4 bases for V and 2 bases for J; bases not matched to a gene: 4. The germline CDR1 and CDR2 sequences are SGHDN and FVKESK. The full variable domain, its missing parts supplied by reference TRBV14 and TRBJ2-6, is EAGVTQFPSHSVIEKGQTVTLRCDPISGHDNLYWYRRVMGKEIKFLLHFVKESKQDESGMPNNRFLAERTGGTYSTLKVQPAELEDSGVYFCASSRQGYPGANVLTFGAGSRLTVL.

The V and J genes are TRBV6-1 and TRBJ2-4, with 7 bases identical to TRBD1. The CDR3 consists of 15 residues. Germline V gene lookup returns CDR1 MNHNS and CDR2 SASEGT. V gave up 5 bases and J gave up 4 bases; unmatched junction bases: 8. CDR3 coding DNA: TGTGCCAGCAGTAACCCCGGGACAGCGAAAAACATTCAGTACTTC. Translating it yields CASSNPGTAKNIQYF.

A note on this clone: The junction departs from the called germline gene at one end, perhaps through a read error. The chain recombines TRBV7-7 with TRBJ2-5; a weak D match, TRBD2 (5 bases). The V gene's germline CDR1 is SSHAT and CDR2 FNYEAQ (reference sequence). The CDR3 contains 16 residues. CDR3: CASSLYWVSERETQYF. CDR3 DNA: TGTGCTAGCAGCTTGTATTGGGTTAGCGAGCGAGAGACCCAGTACTTC.

The chain has TRBV27 and TRBJ2-7, with 7 bases lining up with TRBD1. The CDR3 totals 12 residues. The trim removed 9 bases at V and 6 bases at J, leaving 8 bases unmatched. Germline CDR1 reads MNHEY; CDR2 reads SMNVEV (reference sequence). The CDR3 here is CARARGSLEQYF. Written as DNA, the CDR3 is TGTGCCAGGGCCAGGGGGAGCCTCGAGCAGTACTTC.

V usage is TRBV2 and J usage is TRBJ2-7; TRBD1 matches 10 bases. There are 12 residues in the CDR3. Germline CDR1 reads SNHLY; CDR2 reads FYNNEI. V gave up 11 bases and J gave up 4 bases; unmatched junction bases: 5. CDR3 protein: CAGRDRGYEQYF. In DNA form, the CDR3 reads TGTGCCGGGCGGGACAGGGGTTACGAGCAGTACTTC.

The chain employs TRBV7-2 and TRBJ2-2; D remains ambiguous. Germline V CDR1 and CDR2: SGHTA, FQGNSA. V lost 3 bases and J 5 bases, leaving 16 bases between the germline ends. The CDR3 covers 16 residues. CDR3 coding DNA: TGTGCCAGCAGCTTCCCCAGCGCCCCTAGGACCGGGGAGCTGTTTTTT. Its translation is CASSFPSAPRTGELFF.

This clone was seen only a few times. The chain combines TRBV19 with TRBJ1-5; TRBD1 agrees at 10 bases. There are 15 residues in the CDR3. Trimming removed 7 bases from V and 2 bases from J; junction bases left unmatched: 5. CDR1 and CDR2 from the germline V gene are LNHDA and SQIVND (reference sequence). The CDR3 bases are TGTGCCAGTACGACAGGGGGCTTCGGCAATCAGCCCCAGCATTTT. Its protein is CASTTGGFGNQPQHF.

The V and J genes are TRBV18 and TRBJ2-2, with 9 bases fitting TRBD1. The CDR3 spans 15 residues. From germline, CDR1 is KGHSH and CDR2 LQKENI. V lost 2 bases to trimming and J lost 6 bases; unmatched junction nucleotides: 4. CDR3 region: CASSPWTGVAGELFF. The CDR3 DNA reads as TGTGCCAGCTCACCATGGACAGGGGTGGCCGGGGAGCTGTTTTTT. Combining the CDR3 with reference TRBV18 and TRBJ2-2 gives the whole variable domain NAGVMQNPRHLVRRRGQEARLRCSPMKGHSHVYWYRQLPEEGLKFMVYLQKENIIDESGMPKERFSAEFPKEGPSILRIQQVVRGDSAAYFCASSPWTGVAGELFFGEGSRLTVL.

The chain is built from TRBV13 and TRBJ2-3, with D perhaps TRBD1 (5 bases). In germline, CDR1 is PRHDT, CDR2 FYEKMQ (reference sequence). The V gene lost 2 bases and the J gene lost 2 bases, with 11 bases spanning the gap. CDR3 length: 15 amino acids. Here the CDR3 DNA reads TGTGCCAGCAGCTTACAGGGAAAACTCACAGATACGCAGTATTTT. It is translated as CASSLQGKLTDTQYF.

This clone came up a few times. V gene TRBV7-9 combines with J gene TRBJ2-1; D not resolved. CDR3 length: 12 residues. Trimming cost V 5 bases and J 4 bases, with 6 bases left between them. Germline CDR1 reads SEHNR; CDR2 reads FQNEAQ (reference sequence). In DNA form, the CDR3 reads TGTGCCAGCAGCCCGAGATACAATGAGCAGTTCTTC. This translates into CASSPRYNEQFF.

This clone was seen more than once but under ten times. The rearrangement joins TRBV11-3 to TRBJ1-1; 7 bases are a match to TRBD1. Trimming cost V 0 bases and J 5 bases; bases outside gene matches: 6. Germline values: CDR1 SGHNT, CDR2 YENEEA. This CDR3 spans 15 amino acids. CDR3 coding DNA: TGTGCCAGCAGCTTAGATCCAGGGGGTTGGACTGAAGCTTTCTTT. Translation gives CASSLDPGGWTEAFF.

This clone was seen a few times. At one end, the junction sequence differs from germline, possibly due to a read error. The V call is TRBV30, the J call TRBJ2-7, with no clear D. The V gene's germline CDR1 is GTSNPN and CDR2 SVGIG (reference sequence). The CDR3 consists of 12 residues. CDR3 in amino acids: CAWSDPGIPWDF. The DNA of the CDR3 is TGTGCCTGGAGTGACCCAGGAATCCCCTGGGACTTC.

This clone was seen more than once but under ten times. This chain links TRBV11-3 with TRBJ2-7; D perhaps matches TRBD1 (6 bases). Germline CDR1 and CDR2: SGHNT and YENEEA. V was pared by 3 bases and J by 2 bases, with 14 bases between. The CDR3 runs 15 residues. For the CDR3, the DNA is TGTGCCAGCAGCTTCCTGGACAGCGAGACCTACGAGCAGTACTTC. This translates into CASSFLDSETYEQYF. Together with reference TRBV11-3 and TRBJ2-7, the CDR3 gives the full variable domain: EAGVVQSPRYKIIEKKQPVAFWCNPISGHNTLYWYLQNLGQGPELLIRYENEEAVDDSQLPKDRFSAERLKGVDSTLKIQPAELGDSAVYLCASSFLDSETYEQYFGPGTRLTVT.

This chain joins TRBV19 and TRBJ2-1; 9 nucleotides line up with TRBD1. The CDR3 sequence is 13 residues long. V shed 7 bases and J 7 bases; nucleotides not matched to a gene: 5. Germline CDR1 reads LNHDA; CDR2 reads SQIVND (reference sequence). The CDR3 region has the DNA TGTGCCAGTACCGCGACAGGGGGAAATGAGCAGTTCTTC. This sequence encodes CASTATGGNEQFF.

Details on this clone: The sample contains more than one DNA sequence encoding this CDR3. CDR3 sequence (DNA): TGTGCCTGGAGTACACCGGGGGGTTTCTATGGCTACACCTTC. Amino acid sequence: CAWSTPGGFYGYTF. The rearrangement joins TRBV30 to TRBJ1-2; D possibly corresponds to TRBD1 (5 bases). The CDR3 is made up of 14 amino acids. Trimming pared 2 bases from V and 4 bases from J, leaving 14 bases between. Germline V CDR1 and CDR2: GTSNPN, SVGIG (reference sequence).

The gene calls are TRBV13 and TRBJ2-2; possibly TRBD2 for D (5 bases). Between the trimmed V and J ends, which lost 4 bases and 1 base, there was a span of 13 bases. The germline CDR1 and CDR2 sequences are PRHDT and FYEKMQ (reference sequence). The CDR3 runs 16 residues. The CDR3 coding sequence is TGTGCCAGCAGCTCCCCGAGGGCGCAGAACACCGGGGAGCTGTTTTTT. Its protein product is CASSSPRAQNTGELFF.

The J gene is TRBJ2-7, the V gene TRBV7-6; weak D call: TRBD1 (6 bases). The germline gives CDR1 SGHVS, CDR2 FNYEAQ. CDR3 length: 14 amino acids. V was trimmed by 5 bases and J by 5 bases, leaving 16 bases between them. Here the CDR3 reads CASSLRDNENEQYF. The CDR3 nucleotides are TGTGCCAGCAGCCTCCGGGACAACGAAAACGAGCAGTACTTC.

The V and J genes are TRBV30 and TRBJ2-1; D ambiguous. The CDR3 sequence is 10 residues long. The germline V and J ends were trimmed by 1 base and 8 bases, with 3 bases remaining between them. Per the germline V gene, CDR1 is GTSNPN and CDR2 is SVGIG (reference sequence). CDR3 in DNA: TGTGCCTGGAGTGGAGATGAGCAGTTCTTC. Protein product: CAWSGDEQFF.

The rearrangement joins TRBV23-1 to TRBJ2-7, with no clear D. TRBV23-1 belongs to the ORF category, with a function that is uncertain. This CDR3 is 18 amino acids long. Deletions cut 1 base from V and 0 bases from J, with 19 bases between. Written as DNA, the CDR3 is TGCGCCAGCAGTCAATTGCTTTTGAGTCACAGTCGCTCCTACGAGCAGTACTTC. Translated, it gives CASSQLLLSHSRSYEQYF.

The rearrangement links TRBV28 to TRBJ2-7, with 11 bases aligning to TRBD2. This CDR3 comprises 15 residues. V was pared by 3 bases and J by 2 bases, with 3 bases of the junction left unmatched. The germline V gene has CDR1 MDHEN and CDR2 SYDVKM. The CDR3 loop is CASSLGTSGTYEQYF. CDR3 DNA: TGTGCCAGCAGTTTGGGGACTAGCGGCACCTACGAGCAGTACTTC.

The V and J genes are TRBV6-1 and TRBJ2-1, with D unresolved. The V gene's germline CDR1 is MNHNS and CDR2 SASEGT. This CDR3 is 12 amino acids long. Trimming shortened V by 5 bases and J by 4 bases, and 6 bases separated the two germline ends. The CDR3 coding sequence is TGTGCCAGCAGTCCAGATTACAATGAGCAGTTCTTC. Translated: CASSPDYNEQFF.

This clone has just a few counts. The genes are TRBV27 and TRBJ1-2; TRBD1 is a possible D gene (6 bases). The germline V and J ends were trimmed by 6 bases and 3 bases, with 14 bases remaining between them. The CDR3 length is 14 residues. Germline lookup yields CDR1 MNHEY and CDR2 SMNVEV (reference sequence). The CDR3 here is CASSPMTGYYGYTF. CDR3 nucleotide sequence: TGTGCCAGCAGCCCGATGACAGGATACTATGGCTACACCTTC.

V and J are TRBV18 and TRBJ2-7; perhaps TRBD2 as D (5 bases). V lost 3 bases to trimming and J lost 3 bases, with 9 bases between them. Germline CDR1 reads KGHSH; CDR2 reads LQKENI. The CDR3 is made up of 13 amino acids. CDR3 amino acids: CASSPGESYEQYF. The CDR3 DNA follows: TGTGCCAGCTCACCCGGGGAGAGCTACGAGCAGTACTTC. Full variable domain (rest looked up from reference TRBV18 and TRBJ2-7): NAGVMQNPRHLVRRRGQEARLRCSPMKGHSHVYWYRQLPEEGLKFMVYLQKENIIDESGMPKERFSAEFPKEGPSILRIQQVVRGDSAAYFCASSPGESYEQYFGPGTRLTVT.

The rearrangement uses TRBV4-2 and TRBJ1-3; D is uncertain. Trimming took 4 bases from V and 4 from J, leaving 11 bases between them. The CDR3 length is 14 residues. From germline, CDR1 is LGHNA and CDR2 YNFKEQ. The chain's CDR3 is CASSPYYEGNTIYF. The CDR3 nucleotides read TGTGCCAGCAGCCCGTACTATGAAGGAAACACCATATATTTT.